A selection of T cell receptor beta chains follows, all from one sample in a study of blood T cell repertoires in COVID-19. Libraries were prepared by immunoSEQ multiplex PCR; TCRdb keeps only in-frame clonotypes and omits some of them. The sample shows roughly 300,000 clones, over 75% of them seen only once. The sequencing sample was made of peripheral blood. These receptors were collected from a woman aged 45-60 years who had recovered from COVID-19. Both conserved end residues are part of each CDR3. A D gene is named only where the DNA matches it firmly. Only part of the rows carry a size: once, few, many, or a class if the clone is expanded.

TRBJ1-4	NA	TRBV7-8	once	TGTGCCAGCAGCTTAAGTAGGTACAGGGAAGATGAAAAACTGTTTTTT	CASSLSRYREDEKLFF
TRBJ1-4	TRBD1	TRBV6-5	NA	TGTGCCAGCAGTTACCTCAGGGGGTCGGGTGAAAAACTGTTTTTT	CASSYLRGSGEKLFF
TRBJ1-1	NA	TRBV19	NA	TGTGCCAGTAGTTTTTCCAGGGTCACTGAAGCTTTCTTT	CASSFSRVTEAFF
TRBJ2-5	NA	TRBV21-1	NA	TGTGCCAGCAGACCCCCGGGGGTGGAGACCCAGTACTTC	CASRPPGVETQYF
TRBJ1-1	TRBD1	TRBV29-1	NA	TGCAGCGTTAGCCCCGGGACAGGGGGCCGTACTGAAGCTTTCTTT	CSVSPGTGGRTEAFF
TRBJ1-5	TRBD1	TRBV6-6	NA	TGTGCCAGCAGTTCCCTGGACAGGGCGGGGAATCAGCCCCAGCATTTT	CASSSLDRAGNQPQHF
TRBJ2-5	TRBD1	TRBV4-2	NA	TGTGCCAGCAGCCAAGCAGACAGGGGGACTGGAGAGACCCAGTACTTC	CASSQADRGTGETQYF
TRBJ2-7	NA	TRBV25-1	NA	TGTGCCAGCAGTGGTGGGGGGGTCGGGACAGGATTATACGAGCAGTACTTC	CASSGGGVGTGLYEQYF
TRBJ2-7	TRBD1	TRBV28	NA	TGTGCCAGCAGTCATACAGGGGGCTCATACGAGCAGTACTTC	CASSHTGGSYEQYF
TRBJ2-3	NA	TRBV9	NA	TGTGCCAGCAGCGTAGCGGCGACTAGTGCAGATACGCAGTATTTT	CASSVAATSADTQYF
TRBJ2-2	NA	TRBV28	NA	TGTGCCAGCAGTTTATTGGGGGGCACCGGGGAGCTGTTTTTT	CASSLLGGTGELFF
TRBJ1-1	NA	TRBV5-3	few	TGTGCCAGAAGCTTCTTCTGGGCGAAAGCTTTCTTT	CARSFFWAKAFF
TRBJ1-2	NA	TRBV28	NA	TGTGCCAGCACCCCTCGGCGGGTGAGGGACTATGGCTACACCTTC	CASTPRRVRDYGYTF
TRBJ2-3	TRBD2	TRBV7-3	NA	TGTGCCAGCAGCTTACTAGCGGGAGAGCCGGATACGCAGTATTTT	CASSLLAGEPDTQYF
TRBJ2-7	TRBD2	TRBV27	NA	TGTGCCAGCAGCAAAGGACTAGCTAGGGTCTACGAGCAGTACTTC	CASSKGLARVYEQYF
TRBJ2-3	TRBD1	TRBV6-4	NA	TGTGCCAGCAGTGAACAGGGGGCTGGGACAGATACGCAGTATTTT	CASSEQGAGTDTQYF
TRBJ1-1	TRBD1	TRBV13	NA	TGTGCCAGCACTACGAGAACGGGACAGTTGACTGAAGCTTTCTTT	CASTTRTGQLTEAFF
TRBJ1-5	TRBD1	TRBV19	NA	TGTGCCAGTAGTATGCAACAGGGGGGCAGCAATCAGCCCCAGCATTTT	CASSMQQGGSNQPQHF
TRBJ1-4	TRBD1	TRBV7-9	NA	TGTGCCAGCAGCTCCAGCGGTCGGGCAGGGGGCTGGTCTAATGAAAAACTGTTTTTT	CASSSSGRAGGWSNEKLFF
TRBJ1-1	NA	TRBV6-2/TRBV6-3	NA	TGTGCCAGCAGTCTAGGCCTCAAAGCTTTCTTT	CASSLGLKAFF
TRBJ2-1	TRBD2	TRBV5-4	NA	TGTGCCAGCAGCCTGGGACTAGCGGGAGCTGTTATCTATGAGCAGTTCTTC	CASSLGLAGAVIYEQFF
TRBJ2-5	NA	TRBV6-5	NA	TGTGCCAGCAGTTACACCCGTTCTAGCGAGACCCAGTACTTC	CASSYTRSSETQYF